Below, one T cell receptor (beta chain) is given with its context. Its antigen is unidentified. The record originates from a study of T cell responses to AZD1222 COVID-19 vaccine. General observations from the study: CD4 TCRs linked to vaccination spanned spike, dominating at 160-218 and 743-854. Just a handful of people given AZD1222 tested seropositive at baseline. Most donors were white British and more were female, and clonal diversity was possibly underestimated. Increases in Spike-specific TCR breadth and depth were seen after two AZD1222 doses.

Repertoires were generated with immunoSEQ multiplex PCR, while TCRdb's copy carries only in-frame clones and drops some. The sample lists some 120,000 clones, around 92% occurring once. The CDR3 extends over 11 amino acids. The germline V gene has CDR1 DFQATT and CDR2 SNEGSKA (reference sequence). The sequence was collected from an adult in good health. Sample: peripheral blood, taken on day 0 of AZD1222 vaccination. V and J are TRBV20-1 and TRBJ1-2; D is unresolved. This CDR3 is CSAYTPYGYTF. CDR3 bases: TGCAGCGCCTATACACCCTATGGCTACACCTTC.